This T cell receptor (beta chain) was identified in a study of CD8 T cells in ankylosing spondylitis. Study-wide findings and caveats: Disease-associated clonotypes exhibited CD8+ identity and were relatively infrequent in peripheral blood. Existing reports had already noted some motif variants in reactive arthritis synovial fluid and blood. It was reported that disease-linked clones were significantly enriched in matched ankylosing spondylitis synovial fluid.

Concerning this clonotype itself: The target antigen is unknown.

Germline V gene data show CDR1 as SQVTM and CDR2 as ANQGSEA. V gave up 6 bases and J gave up 2 bases, with 12 bases separating them. The CDR3 is made up of 13 amino acids. Scientists made TCR beta libraries using quantitative 5'-RACE with molecular barcodes. Each CDR3 protein is one row after TCRdb ran MiXCR on the 5' RACE reads. Of 250,000 to 300,000 distinct CDR3 sequences in the sample, 20% were seen once. The sequenced sample consisted of blood, either unsorted or a sorted T cell fraction (not recorded which). This rearrangement joins TRBV29-1 to TRBJ2-3, with D possibly matching TRBD2 (5 bases). The receptor's source is a male donor with ankylosing spondylitis or in good health (not recorded which). The chain's CDR3 is CSVGSPLTDTQYF. CDR3 sequence (DNA): TGCAGCGTAGGGAGTCCCCTCACAGATACGCAGTATTTT.